These 32 T cell receptor beta chains share one sample of origin, sequenced in a study of regulatory T cells in long-lasting Graves disease. Arm-PCR of CDR3 regions and iRepertoire HTBI primers were the basis on which TCR beta libraries were built. TCRdb reanalysed the multiplex PCR reads using MiXCR and keeps one entry per CDR3 protein. The table lists roughly 400,000 distinct CDR3 sequences, approximately 16% of them singletons. Specified time point: newly diagnosed GD, antithyroid drugs for less than 3 months. Making the TCR library involved RNA that had been extracted from PBMCs. A further study also used this sample, focusing on T cells in Graves' hyperthyroidism and ophthalmopathy.

The input for sequencing was peripheral blood mononuclear cells (PBMCs), taken at new diagnosis, from a patient treated with antithyroid drugs. The receptor source for this set is a woman aged 40 to 55 with Graves disease.

This clonotype was seen repeatedly, ten times or more. The chain couples TRBV6-5 to TRBJ1-6, with 10 nucleotides matching TRBD1. The CDR3 runs 15 residues. The germline V gene has CDR1 MNHEY and CDR2 SVGAGI. After removal of 2 bases from V and 10 bases from J, the junction contained 5 bases not matched to a gene. The CDR3 reads CASSYLTGGKSPLHF. The CDR3 region has the DNA TGTGCCAGCAGTTACCTGACAGGGGGCAAATCACCCCTCCACTTT.

The CDR3 DNA reads as TGCAGCGTTTTTTGGACTAGCGGGAAAACGCAGTATTTT. Translated, it gives CSVFWTSGKTQYF. The chain uses TRBV29-1 and TRBJ2-3, with 12 bases that match TRBD2. From germline, CDR1 is SQVTM and CDR2 ANQGSEA. CDR3 length: 13 amino acids. V trimming: 5 bases; J trimming: 9 bases; junction bases outside the gene matches: 6.

The table lists this clonotype with many counts. This chain joins TRBV30 and TRBJ2-5, with D possibly TRBD1 on 5 matching bases. In germline, CDR1 is GTSNPN, CDR2 SVGIG (reference sequence). The CDR3 is 14 amino acids. The V end lost 0 bases, the J end lost 5 bases, and 13 bases lay between the germline ends. This CDR3 is CAWSVGVSWETQYF. The CDR3 DNA sequence: TGTGCCTGGAGTGTAGGGGTTAGCTGGGAGACCCAGTACTTC.

This clonotype was observed at least ten times. This rearrangement joins TRBV19 to TRBJ2-5; D possibly corresponds to TRBD1 (6 bases). The CDR3 loop spans 15 amino acids. V gave up 5 bases and J gave up 4 bases, with 17 bases separating them. CDR1 LNHDA and CDR2 SQIVND come from the germline V gene (reference sequence). The CDR3 DNA reads TGTGCCAGTAGTTCAGGGGAAGGGGATGTAGAGACCCAGTACTTC. This encodes CASSSGEGDVETQYF.

This clonotype was seen at least ten times. V usage is TRBV5-8 and J usage is TRBJ2-3, with 10 bases identical to TRBD2. V was clipped by 3 bases and J by 4 bases; unmatched bases: 8. The CDR3 totals 16 residues. Germline CDR1 SGHTS, CDR2 YDEGEE. This CDR3 reads CASSSPSGRAPDTQYF. DNA of the CDR3: TGTGCCAGCAGCTCCCCCAGCGGGAGGGCCCCAGATACGCAGTATTTT.

This clonotype showed up many times. The V and J genes are TRBV19 and TRBJ2-7; 9 bases map to TRBD2. Germline V gene sequence: CDR1 LNHDA, CDR2 SQIVND (reference sequence). The CDR3 totals 15 residues. V shed 3 bases and J 1 base; nucleotides not matched to a gene: 4. The CDR3 loop reads CASSIASGMSYEQYF. The CDR3 DNA is TGTGCCAGTAGTATCGCTAGCGGGATGTCCTACGAGCAGTACTTC.

This clonotype was recorded many times. The J gene is TRBJ2-3, the V gene TRBV11-2; 7 nucleotides line up with TRBD2. This CDR3 spans 18 amino acids. V trimming: 4 bases; J trimming: 0 bases; junction bases outside the gene matches: 13. Germline values: CDR1 SGHAT, CDR2 FQNNGV. The CDR3 spells CASSYRVAGGSSTDTQYF. The CDR3 coding sequence is TGTGCCAGCAGCTACCGAGTGGCTGGCGGGAGCAGCACAGATACGCAGTATTTT.

As for this clonotype: A read error likely explains this, since a far larger clone differs by one base. The chain joins TRBV18 to TRBJ2-5, with 11 bases that match TRBD2. The DNA end favors TRBJ2-1, so the J call may be wrong. The germline V gene has CDR1 KGHSH and CDR2 LQKENI. This CDR3 is built from 17 residues. The chain's CDR3 is CASSSQANSGRADEQFF. CDR3 in DNA: TGTGCCAGCTCATCGCAAGCAAATAGCGGGAGGGCGGACGAGCAGTTCTTC.

CDR3 DNA sequence: TGTGCCATCAGTGAATGGACAAGTAGCACAGATACGCAGTATTTT. It specifies CAISEWTSSTDTQYF. The chain links TRBV10-3 to TRBJ2-3; D might be TRBD1 (5 bases). The CDR3 extends over 15 amino acids. V lost 3 bases and J lost 0, with 10 bases in between. Germline CDR1 reads ENHRY; CDR2 reads SYGVKD.

This clonotype was seen ten or more times. The rearrangement links TRBV6-2 or TRBV6-3 to TRBJ2-2, with TRBD1 matching 9 bases. The CDR3 consists of 19 residues. V shed 0 bases and J 1 base; nucleotides not matched to a gene: 9. Germline assignment: CDR1 MNHEY and CDR2 SVGEGT. CDR3 sequence reads: CASSYSTLRGQGNTGELFF. For the CDR3, the DNA is TGTGCCAGCAGTTACTCGACCCTTCGGGGACAGGGGAACACCGGGGAGCTGTTTTTT.

V is TRBV20-1 and J is TRBJ2-7; D is uncertain. The CDR3 runs 14 residues. V dropped 3 bases and J dropped 2 bases, with 14 bases sitting between them. Germline values: CDR1 DFQATT, CDR2 SNEGSKA (reference sequence). The CDR3 is CSASLVQDTYEQYF. The CDR3 coding sequence is TGCAGTGCTAGTTTGGTACAAGATACCTACGAGCAGTACTTC.

Points on this clonotype: This clone may be a read error of a much larger clone one base away. The CDR3 does not end in the conserved phenylalanine or tryptophan, so this is likely a read error. The J gene is TRBJ2-5, the V gene TRBV12-5, with TRBD1 matching over 8 bases. The J call may not be correct, given that the DNA end is closer to TRBJ2-1. The CDR3 contains 17 residues. Germline V gene sequence: CDR1 LGHNT, CDR2 FRNRAP. In DNA, the CDR3 is TGTGCTAGTGGTTTGGTAGTCGTAGGACAGGGTCGAAGGGAGCAGTTCCTC. It codes for CASGLVVVGQGRREQFL.

This clonotype was detected a few times. The chain joins TRBV6-2 or TRBV6-3 to TRBJ2-1, with a tentative D call TRBD2 (6 bases). The V and J ends lost 4 bases and 3 bases respectively, with 31 bases between them. Germline V gives CDR1 MNHEY, CDR2 SVGEGT. The CDR3 is 21 residues long. CDR3 coding DNA: TGTGCCAGCAGTTTCCCACCTCCCGGGACTGAGACTCTAATGGGCTACAATGAGCAGTTCTTC. Its protein is CASSFPPPGTETLMGYNEQFF.

In its sample, this clonotype was seen many times. V usage is TRBV10-3 and J usage is TRBJ2-7; a weak D match, TRBD2 (6 bases). The CDR3 is 16 residues long. The V gene's germline CDR1 is ENHRY and CDR2 SYGVKD. Deletions cut 3 bases from V and 3 bases from J, with 18 bases between. The chain's CDR3 is CAISDRDSTIHYEQYF. As DNA, the CDR3 is TGTGCCATCAGTGACCGGGACTCGACCATTCACTACGAGCAGTACTTC.

This clonotype was found many times. The chain recombines TRBV3-1 with TRBJ2-1; 7 bases map to TRBD1. This CDR3 contains 15 residues. V was pared by 2 bases and J by 8 bases, with 9 bases of the junction left unmatched. The germline CDR1 and CDR2 sequences are LGHDT and YNNKEL (reference sequence). The CDR3 bases are TGTGCCAGCAGCCAACCTTTTAAGGGGGCCGATGAGCAGTTCTTC. Its protein product is CASSQPFKGADEQFF.

This clonotype was detected ten times or more. This rearrangement joins TRBV30 to TRBJ1-1; 9 positions match TRBD1. The V gene end was trimmed by 6 bases and the J gene end by 1 base; junction bases not matched to a gene: 6. Germline V gene data show CDR1 as GTSNPN and CDR2 as SVGIG (reference sequence). The CDR3 is 14 residues long. The DNA for the CDR3 is TGTGCCTGTAGGACAGGGGTTGGGAACACTGAAGCTTTCTTT. This sequence encodes CACRTGVGNTEAFF.

This clonotype was seen a handful of times. The chain has TRBV5-1 and TRBJ2-3; TRBD2 aligns across 7 bases. The CDR3 totals 15 residues. The V gene's germline CDR1 is SGHRS and CDR2 YFSETQ. The V and J ends lost 2 bases and 2 bases, in that order; junction bases with no gene match: 5. CDR3: CASSLQGRVTDTQYF. DNA of the CDR3: TGCGCCAGCAGCTTACAAGGGAGGGTCACAGATACGCAGTATTTT.

The chain carries TRBV4-2 and TRBJ2-1, with TRBD2 identical over 11 bases. The J segment lost 4 bases and the V segment lost 4 bases, leaving 6 bases of the junction unmatched. The CDR3 spans 16 residues. Germline CDR1 and CDR2: LGHNA and YNFKEQ. CDR3 in amino acids: CASSLVAGGTYNEQFF. CDR3 DNA: TGTGCCAGCAGCCTGGTAGCGGGAGGGACTTACAATGAGCAGTTCTTC.

Regarding this clonotype: A read error is likely, as this CDR3 ends without the conserved phenylalanine or tryptophan. Because the CDR3's place on the DNA is in doubt, the DNA is left out and the CDR3 is given as listed by TCRdb. The J gene is TRBJ1-2, the V gene TRBV29-1; the tabulated D call, TRBD1, remains unverified against the DNA. CDR1 is SQVTM, CDR2 ANQGSEA, per germline. 11 amino acids form the CDR3, both terminal residues included. The CDR3 region is CSVELNRSITS.

The chain uses TRBV2 and TRBJ2-7, with 7 bases lining up with TRBD1. The CDR3 length is 13 residues. V gave up 5 bases and J gave up 2 bases; unmatched junction bases: 3. Germline CDR1 is SNHLY and CDR2 is FYNNEI. The CDR3 reads CASSRDRAYEQYV. The CDR3 DNA reads as TGTGCCAGCAGTCGAGACAGGGCCTACGAGCAGTACGTC.

The V gene is TRBV6-2 or TRBV6-3, the J gene TRBJ2-7; no definite D call. Per the germline V gene, CDR1 is MNHEY and CDR2 is SVGEGT. V shed 10 bases and J shed 5 bases, with 15 bases lying between them. This CDR3 is built from 12 residues. In DNA form, the CDR3 reads TGTGCCACCCCGCCGGCTCACCACGAGCAGTACTTC. Encoded protein: CATPPAHHEQYF.

As regards this clonotype: This likely reflects a read error, since a far larger clone is one base away. The chain's CDR3 is CASSSGGSEAFF. The CDR3 bases are TGTGCCAGCAGTTCAGGGGGCTCTGAAGCTTTCTTT. The chain combines TRBV27 with TRBJ1-1, with 8 bases that match TRBD1. The trim removed 4 bases at V and 6 bases at J, leaving 1 base unmatched. Per the germline V gene, CDR1 is MNHEY and CDR2 is SMNVEV (reference sequence). The CDR3 length is 12 residues.

The rearrangement links TRBV9 to TRBJ2-3; 7 bases fit TRBD2. Germline assignment: CDR1 SGDLS and CDR2 YYNGEE. This CDR3 region has 16 residues. V trimming: 4 bases; J trimming: 2 bases; junction bases outside the gene matches: 10. The CDR3 here is CASSPREGGPTDTQYF. Written as DNA, the CDR3 is TGTGCCAGCAGCCCAAGGGAGGGAGGACCCACAGATACGCAGTATTTT.

This clonotype was seen more than once but under ten times. The chain couples TRBV20-1 to TRBJ2-7; D ambiguous. There are 16 residues in the CDR3. CDR1 is DFQATT and CDR2 is SNEGSKA in the germline V gene (reference sequence). V was clipped by 4 bases and J by 2 bases, with 21 bases between them. CDR3 sequence (DNA): TGCAGTGCTACCCGAGACACAGAGATACATACCTACGAGCAGTACTTC. Residues: CSATRDTEIHTYEQYF.

This clonotype turned up a few times. This sequence joins TRBV19 and TRBJ2-7, with D unresolved. Trimming removed 4 bases from V and 4 bases from J, with 11 bases in between. The CDR3 totals 13 residues. Germline V gene lookup returns CDR1 LNHDA and CDR2 SQIVND (reference sequence). CDR3 region: CASSTSADYEQYF. CDR3 in DNA: TGTGCCAGTAGTACGTCCGCCGATTACGAGCAGTACTTC.

CDR3 DNA: TGTGCCAGCAGCTTAGTCGGACAGGGCGTACGGAATTCACCCCTCCACTTT. Residues: CASSLVGQGVRNSPLHF. This chain uses TRBV7-2 with TRBJ1-6, with TRBD1 matching 8 bases. Germline CDR1 reads SGHTA; CDR2 reads FQGNSA. The V and J ends lost 1 base and 7 bases, in that order; junction bases with no gene match: 9. The CDR3 sequence is 17 residues long.

This clonotype appeared many times. This chain joins TRBV3-1 and TRBJ2-1, with D uncertain. Germline values: CDR1 LGHDT, CDR2 YNNKEL (reference sequence). Deletions cut 2 bases from V and 4 bases from J, with 12 bases between. The CDR3 has 15 amino acids. The CDR3 DNA sequence: TGTGCCAGCAGCCAAAAGTGGCTGGGATACAATGAGCAGTTCTTC. Its translation: CASSQKWLGYNEQFF.

This chain uses TRBV6-2 or TRBV6-3 with TRBJ2-3, with D possibly matching TRBD2 (6 bases). Looked up from germline, CDR1 is MNHEY and CDR2 is SVGEGT. The CDR3 is 15 residues long. Trimming cost V 10 bases and J 0 bases, with 17 bases left between them. CDR3 coding DNA: TGTGCCACCGGGGGTGGTAGCTCTAGCACAGATACGCAGTATTTT. Its protein is CATGGGSSSTDTQYF.

This chain joins TRBV11-2 and TRBJ2-2, with D perhaps TRBD1 (5 bases). Germline lookup yields CDR1 SGHAT and CDR2 FQNNGV. The CDR3 has 14 amino acids. The V gene lost 4 bases and the J gene lost 7 bases, with 13 bases spanning the gap. CDR3 in DNA: TGTGCCAGCAGCTCCATAAGGGGTAACGGGGAGCTGTTTTTT. It codes for CASSSIRGNGELFF.

This clonotype was observed at least ten times. J is TRBJ2-7 and V is TRBV19; no clear D. Trimming pared 3 bases from V and 6 bases from J, leaving 6 bases between. Germline V gives CDR1 LNHDA, CDR2 SQIVND (reference sequence). This CDR3 is built from 11 residues. Here the CDR3 DNA reads TGTGCCAGTAGTATGGGCTCCGAGCAGTACTTC. Translation: CASSMGSEQYF.

This clonotype was found a few times. The chain uses TRBV6-2 or TRBV6-3 and TRBJ2-3, with a weak D call TRBD1 (6 bases). With 5 bases removed from V and 5 bases from J, the gap between germline ends came to 14 bases. The germline gives CDR1 MNHEY, CDR2 SVGEGT. The CDR3 is 14 residues long. As DNA, the CDR3 is TGTGCCAGCAGTGACGGTCAGGGGCTAGATACGCAGTATTTT. Translating gives CASSDGQGLDTQYF.

This clonotype was seen ten or more times. J is TRBJ1-5 and V is TRBV28; a possible D gene is TRBD1 (5 bases). Germline V gene sequence: CDR1 MDHEN, CDR2 SYDVKM. The CDR3 totals 15 residues. The V end lost 4 bases, the J end lost 2 bases, and 12 bases lay between the germline ends. The CDR3 DNA reads as TGTGCCAGCAGTTACCCGCAGGGCGGCAATCAGCCCCAGCATTTT. This codes for CASSYPQGGNQPQHF.